A selection of T cell receptor beta chains follows, all from one sample in a study of human T cells and chemical hapten exposure. TCRdb reprocessed the RACE reads with MiXCR, giving one entry per CDR3 protein. The profile shows 99,000 or so distinct CDR3 sequences, less than 40% of them singletons. Sequencing used whole blood, obtained in connection with sensitization to the hapten diphenylcyclopropenone (DPC). These receptors were obtained from a man in his forties or fifties with alopecia areata. Some clones in this sample may be carry-over from other donors' samples. Both conserved end residues are part of each CDR3. The D gene is left open where the match is weak. Rows may omit the clone size; those that give it use once, few, many or a size class.

abundance: few; d_gene: TRBD1; v_gene: TRBV28; j_gene: TRBJ2-3; len: 15; CDR3nt: TGTGCCAGCATCGGACAGGGGGCACCGGATGATACGCAGTATTTT; CDR3aa: CASIGQGAPDDTQYF
abundance: .; d_gene: .; v_gene: TRBV12-3/TRBV12-4; j_gene: TRBJ2-7; len: 12; CDR3nt: TGTGCCAGCAGTTTGCGTAGCTGGGAGCAGTACTTC; CDR3aa: CASSLRSWEQYF
abundance: few; d_gene: TRBD2; v_gene: TRBV5-1; j_gene: TRBJ2-1; len: 15; CDR3nt: TGCGCCAGCACCAGGACTAGCGGGCCCGTCAATGAGCAGTTCTTC; CDR3aa: CASTRTSGPVNEQFF
abundance: .; d_gene: .; v_gene: TRBV25-1; j_gene: TRBJ2-7; len: 14; CDR3nt: TGTGCCAGCAGTGAATTGGGCTACCACCAGGAGCAGTACTTC; CDR3aa: CASSELGYHQEQYF
abundance: .; d_gene: .; v_gene: TRBV10-3; j_gene: TRBJ2-1; len: 14; CDR3nt: TGTGCCATCAAATCCAGGGTCGAGTACAATGAGCAGTTCTTC; CDR3aa: CAIKSRVEYNEQFF
abundance: few; d_gene: .; v_gene: TRBV4-3; j_gene: TRBJ2-3; len: 16; CDR3nt: TGCGCCAGCAGCCCCCGAGGGCAGAGCTACACAGATACGCAGTATTTT; CDR3aa: CASSPRGQSYTDTQYF
abundance: .; d_gene: .; v_gene: TRBV7-2; j_gene: TRBJ2-5; len: 15; CDR3nt: TGTGCCAGCACCTCCCCTCTAGAGATCCAAGAGACCCAGTACTTC; CDR3aa: CASTSPLEIQETQYF
abundance: once; d_gene: .; v_gene: TRBV3-1; j_gene: TRBJ2-1; len: 12; CDR3nt: TGTGCCAGCAGTTTCTATAACAATGAGCAGTTCTTC; CDR3aa: CASSFYNNEQFF
abundance: .; d_gene: .; v_gene: TRBV5-1; j_gene: TRBJ1-1; len: 17; CDR3nt: TGCGCCAGCAGCTTATTTGGTACAGGTTCCATGAACACTGAAGCTTTCTTT; CDR3aa: CASSLFGTGSMNTEAFF
abundance: .; d_gene: TRBD2; v_gene: TRBV5-1; j_gene: TRBJ2-2; len: 15; CDR3nt: TGCGCCAGCAGCTTGGCACTAGCGGTCACCGGGGAGCTGTTTTTT; CDR3aa: CASSLALAVTGELFF
abundance: .; d_gene: TRBD2; v_gene: TRBV7-8; j_gene: TRBJ2-1; len: 16; CDR3nt: TGTGCCAGCAGCTTACCCCTAGCGCGGGGGTACAATGAGCAGTTCTTC; CDR3aa: CASSLPLARGYNEQFF
abundance: many; d_gene: .; v_gene: TRBV28; j_gene: TRBJ2-6; len: 15; CDR3nt: TGTGCCAGCAGTTTCGTGGGCTCTGGGGCCAACGTCCTGACTTTC; CDR3aa: CASSFVGSGANVLTF
abundance: few; d_gene: TRBD2; v_gene: TRBV3-1; j_gene: TRBJ2-4; len: 17; CDR3nt: TGTGCCAGCAGCCAAGATTCCACCGGACTAGCGGGGAACATTCAGTACTTC; CDR3aa: CASSQDSTGLAGNIQYF
abundance: .; d_gene: TRBD2; v_gene: TRBV6-2/TRBV6-3; j_gene: TRBJ2-1; len: 18; CDR3nt: TGTGCCAGCAGTTACTCTGGACTAGCGGGAGGCCCCTACAATGAGCAGTTCTTC; CDR3aa: CASSYSGLAGGPYNEQFF
abundance: few; d_gene: TRBD1; v_gene: TRBV27; j_gene: TRBJ2-7; len: 15; CDR3nt: TGTGCCAGCAGTTCACCGGGACAGAAACCCTACGAGCAGTACTTC; CDR3aa: CASSSPGQKPYEQYF
abundance: .; d_gene: TRBD2; v_gene: TRBV11-2; j_gene: TRBJ2-5; len: 15; CDR3nt: TGTGCCAGCAGCCCGGAGCTAGCGGGGAAAGAGACCCAGTACTTC; CDR3aa: CASSPELAGKETQYF
abundance: .; d_gene: TRBD2; v_gene: TRBV12-3/TRBV12-4; j_gene: TRBJ2-5; len: 15; CDR3nt: TGTGCCAGCAGTTTACAGGGACTAGAACGTTCCACCCAGTACTTC; CDR3aa: CASSLQGLERSTQYF
abundance: .; d_gene: .; v_gene: TRBV25-1; j_gene: TRBJ1-4; len: 19; CDR3nt: TGTGCCAGCACCGGGTCAGACCCTTACGAAAAGTGGGCTAATGAAAAACTGTTTTTT; CDR3aa: CASTGSDPYEKWANEKLFF
abundance: few; d_gene: TRBD1; v_gene: TRBV29-1; j_gene: TRBJ1-2; len: 13; CDR3nt: TGCAGCGTCTGGGACAGGCTATGGCTCGGCTACACCTTC; CDR3aa: CSVWDRLWLGYTF
abundance: .; d_gene: .; v_gene: TRBV2; j_gene: TRBJ1-1; len: 14; CDR3nt: TGTGCCAGCAGTGTTCAGAGGGCGAACACTGAAGCTTTCTTT; CDR3aa: CASSVQRANTEAFF
abundance: .; d_gene: TRBD1; v_gene: TRBV28; j_gene: TRBJ2-7; len: 14; CDR3nt: TGTGCCAGCACCATCGACAGGGGCAATTACGAGCAGTACTTC; CDR3aa: CASTIDRGNYEQYF
abundance: few; d_gene: TRBD2; v_gene: TRBV10-3; j_gene: TRBJ2-7; len: 15; CDR3nt: TGTGCCATCAGTGATCAGGGACTAGCGAGGTACGAGCAGTACTTC; CDR3aa: CAISDQGLARYEQYF
abundance: .; d_gene: TRBD2; v_gene: TRBV7-9; j_gene: TRBJ2-3; len: 18; CDR3nt: TGTGCCAGCAGTACCAGGTCTAGCGGGAGTTTGATCACAGATACGCAGTATTTT; CDR3aa: CASSTRSSGSLITDTQYF
abundance: few; d_gene: .; v_gene: TRBV2; j_gene: TRBJ1-4; len: 14; CDR3nt: TGTGCCAGCAGGGAACGAGCTTTGCGACTGGAACTGTTTTTT; CDR3aa: CASRERALRLELFF
abundance: .; d_gene: .; v_gene: TRBV30; j_gene: TRBJ1-3; len: 13; CDR3nt: TGTGCCTGGAGTCAATGGTCCGGAAACACCATATATTTT; CDR3aa: CAWSQWSGNTIYF
abundance: few; d_gene: .; v_gene: TRBV29-1; j_gene: TRBJ2-7; len: 11; CDR3nt: TGCAGCGTTGAATTGAGCTACGAGCAGTACTTC; CDR3aa: CSVELSYEQYF
abundance: once; d_gene: .; v_gene: TRBV28; j_gene: TRBJ2-1; len: 13; CDR3nt: TGTGCCATCGGGACACCTGTTTACAATGAGCAGTTCTTC; CDR3aa: CAIGTPVYNEQFF
abundance: few; d_gene: .; v_gene: TRBV14; j_gene: TRBJ1-1; len: 13; CDR3nt: TGTGCCAGCAGCCAAGGACAGTACACTGAAGCTTTCTTT; CDR3aa: CASSQGQYTEAFF
abundance: once; d_gene: TRBD2; v_gene: TRBV29-1; j_gene: TRBJ2-3; len: 16; CDR3nt: TGCAGCGTACAGGGACTAGCGGGAGACGGGGCAGATACGCAGTATTTT; CDR3aa: CSVQGLAGDGADTQYF
abundance: .; d_gene: TRBD1; v_gene: TRBV19; j_gene: TRBJ1-4; len: 17; CDR3nt: TGTGCCAGTAGCCGGACAGGGTCGCGAACCCTTAATGAAAAACTGTTTTTT; CDR3aa: CASSRTGSRTLNEKLFF
abundance: once; d_gene: .; v_gene: TRBV5-1; j_gene: TRBJ1-1; len: 15; CDR3nt: TGCGCCAGCAGCAAGGAGGGGACAACCAACACTGAAGCTTTCTTT; CDR3aa: CASSKEGTTNTEAFF
abundance: many; d_gene: .; v_gene: TRBV7-9; j_gene: TRBJ1-1; len: 17; CDR3nt: TGTGCCAGCAGCTTAGCCTTATCGGGTACTGCTAATCAGGAAGCTTTCTTT; CDR3aa: CASSLALSGTANQEAFF
abundance: .; d_gene: TRBD2; v_gene: TRBV6-2/TRBV6-3; j_gene: TRBJ2-7; len: 15; CDR3nt: TGTGCCAGCAGCCGCGCTAGCGGAGGCTCCTACGAGCAGTACTTC; CDR3aa: CASSRASGGSYEQYF
abundance: .; d_gene: TRBD1; v_gene: TRBV5-1; j_gene: TRBJ1-3; len: 15; CDR3nt: TGCGCCAGCAGCTTCCGGACAGGCTCTGGAAACACCATATATTTT; CDR3aa: CASSFRTGSGNTIYF